Listed here is a single TCR beta chain. This receptor's antigen is unknown. There are no base qualities to consult, and no much larger clone falls within one base. The cohort was made up of around 720 healthy bone marrow donors. Cohort members were all nominally healthy when sampled, although unrecorded immune exposures were likely present. The donor was CMV seropositive and was included in the group of 289 seropositive cohort members. A peripheral blood sample was provided by each donor, and peripheral blood mononuclear cells were used for TCR beta sequencing. Genomic DNA extraction from the blood cell samples was performed with the Qiagen DNeasy Blood Extraction Kit. CDR1 and CDR2 were assigned from the germline V gene as SGHRS and YFSETQ. Including cysteine and phenylalanine, the CDR3 has 14 amino acids. Of the read, only the CDR3 DNA is kept; its 42 bases are in frame from base 1. V is shortened by 3 bases, J by 6 bases, and the region joining them spans 16 bases.

The sample originates from a study of cytomegalovirus exposure and HLA in healthy donors (dated 2017 in TCRdb). About the full investigation: According to an earlier analysis of several hundred of the donors, 150 million to 200 million T cells yielded roughly 110 million unique TCR beta sequences and around 300 Gb of sequence data. To predict cytomegalovirus infection status, the study brought together high-throughput TCR immunosequencing, statistical association of individual TCRs with disease status, and machine learning. The aim of the study was to test whether cataloging public T cell receptors could identify signatures of past pathogen exposure. A later genetic analysis used genome-wide SNP genotypes for 398 of the 666 donors, treating that subset as a discovery cohort. An earlier analysis of 587 of the donors used high-throughput TCR beta sequencing to judge whether each TCR beta V gene segment behaved as functional or pseudogenic. Of the roughly 400 genotyped donors, about 80% fell in the genetic ancestry cluster associated with self-reported Caucasian donors. Besides the first cohort of hundreds of subjects, a separate validation cohort made up of some 110 different subjects was used. All discovery cohort repertoires had been generated using a single sequencing platform. Roughly 5 DR-DQ haplotypes were handled as single units for association and clustering, since linkage in the cohort was strong. A later analysis re-examined previously published TCR beta repertoires from about 670 donors and added high-resolution HLA genotyping to investigate patterns of TCR occurrence. About 330 gigabases of sequencing data and around 85 million unique TCR sequences made up an early release that covered some 640 HLA-typed donors. The later analysis used no new phenotypic data to find candidate immune exposures, relying instead on TCR beta sequences and their occurrence across donors. Across some 400 genotyped donors of the cohort, an average of roughly 250,000 unique TCR beta nucleotide sequences per donor were sequenced, and around 20% of those sequences were non-productive. The study profiled the T cell repertoires of 500 to 800 subjects by immunosequencing and related them to cytomegalovirus serostatus. The number of typed donors differed by locus: about 620-640 for A, B, C, DRB1 and DQB1; some 500 for DQA1; approximately 600 for DPA1; and some 470 for DPB1. HLA typing included class I and class II loci at four-digit resolution. Alongside the repertoire data, information on donor age, sex, ethnicity and CMV serostatus was compiled.

The library was prepared using the immunoSEQ multiplex PCR assay. For the multiplex PCR, a mixture combining 60 forward primers for TCR Vbeta segments and 13 reverse primers for TCR Jbeta segments was used. Amplification of the CDR3 region of rearranged TCR beta genes was performed with a multiplex PCR assay on genomic DNA. On the Illumina HiSeq System, the amplified TCR beta libraries were sequenced as 87-base-pair reads. In the paper's pipeline: A later analysis counted about 80 million unique TCR beta chains across the approximately 700 repertoires, and roughly 9.9 million of these chains were shared by at least two donors. Raw reads were error-corrected and collapsed into unique sequences with a nearest-neighbor algorithm that merged closely related sequences to remove PCR and sequencing errors. CDR3 sequences were aligned to IMGT reference sequences to assign V, D and J gene segments. For a sequence to be retained, at least a six-nucleotide match to both a V gene segment and a J gene segment was required. A rearrangement counted as productive if the CDR3 had no stop codons and remained in frame with V and J, and every other rearrangement counted as non-productive. CDR3 was defined by IMGT convention, running from the second conserved V-encoded cysteine to the conserved J-encoded phenylalanine. Sequences without an unambiguous match to a single V gene segment were excluded from the earlier analysis of a few hundred of the donors. In an earlier analysis of 450 to 700 of the donors, V segments were called functional above 56.7% productive rearrangements and were called segregating when the between-donor standard deviation exceeded 5%. To diagnose cytomegalovirus status from the catalog of TCR beta chain sequences, a statistical classification framework was built. V and J gene assignment, in a later analysis, came from comparing TCR nucleotide sequences with IMGT/GENE-DB human TR gene sequences. Using the TCRdist pipeline, a later analysis assigned CDR3 sequences along with most-parsimonious VDJ recombination scenarios. In a later analysis, every TCR beta chain was defined by the combination of its CDR3 amino acid sequence and its V-gene family, and reads without a unique V-gene family were dropped. In a later analysis, around 600 highly shared, low-generation-probability nucleotide sequences were removed to address suspected cross-contamination and a sequencing artifact. A later analysis calculated a clonal expansion index for each public chain from normalized within-repertoire ranks of inferred template counts. A later analysis computed generation probabilities with a VDJ recombination model fitted to out-of-frame rearrangements, and checked the results against IGoR. A later analysis scored TCR-TCR, TCR-HLA and TCR-CMV co-occurrence with hypergeometric tests, applying a repertoire-size bias correction to TCR pairs. To estimate false discovery rates, a later analysis permuted the HLA or CMV assignments 20 times. In a later analysis, co-occurring TCRs were grouped with DBSCAN, and TCRdist sequence similarity was added when clustering was performed within HLA-allele-positive subsets. For co-occurrence clustering, repertoires with fewer than 30,000 or more than 120,000 public chains were excluded, along with five repertoires with anomalous nucleotide sharing. TCRdb retrieved this table from immuneACCESS and kept in-frame rearrangements only. Not all clones are present; in checked studies, unresolved V genes account for under half, and no reason is known for the remainder. That table is the source of V, J and clone size, and D and trimming were worked out from the DNA. The sample table records 35,000 to 45,000 clones; approximately 55% of these occur just once. The leading ten clones occupy 6.2% of the sample.

Beyond this particular receptor, the publication reports: An association between a missense DCLRE1C variant and V-gene and J-gene trimming of TCR beta chains was found in a later genetic analysis and replicated in an independent cohort. Because HLA typing was unavailable for some donors at each locus, only the typed subset was used in association tests. It was suggested by the authors that the approach could potentially be generalized to other disease states and immunological phenotypes. In vitro tests confirmed that three of the cytomegalovirus-associated TCR beta chains recognize cytomegalovirus antigens. At a false discovery rate of 0.05, a later analysis linked 16,000 or so TCR beta sequences to specific HLA alleles. The earlier analysis of fewer than 750 of the donors excluded approximately 15 rarely observed V segments, including chromosome 9 orphons, because counts were too low. Compared with equally common non-associated chains, HLA-associated TCR beta chains in a later analysis were more clonally expanded and had lower generation probabilities. In both the original and validation cohorts, the classifier was reported to diagnose cytomegalovirus status with high specificity and sensitivity. The only immune exposure information available for the cohort was CMV serostatus. The study gave a list of over 150 TCR beta chains associated with cytomegalovirus. Strong co-occurrence of HLA alleles, especially DR and DQ, made assigning TCR associations to individual alleles difficult. In a later analysis, several top co-occurrence clusters were reported to appear linked to parvovirus B19, influenza, CMV and Epstein-Barr virus. According to a later analysis, most CMV-associated TCR beta chains appeared to be HLA-restricted, and the HLA associations seemed to be driven largely by CMV exposure. The sequencing pipeline was judged likely to have produced a cluster of highly shared sequence variants as a technical artifact. Broadly in line with IMGT annotations, most TCR beta V segments showed up in productive rearrangements about 87% or about 30% of the time in an earlier analysis of 450 to 600 of the donors. Sequencing depth was assumed to be roughly uniform across donors in the presence/absence analyses, though that assumption may not hold. A later genetic analysis reported fewer N-insertions in productive TCRs among donors in an Asian-associated ancestry cluster than the roughly 620-donor mean. Only TCR beta chains were sequenced in this cohort, and the absence of alpha or paired-chain data limited detectable features. Across donors, most TCR sequences were observed very rarely, whereas some public TCRs were present in many individuals. A further reported finding was that TCR beta sequences accurately predicted the HLA-A and HLA-B alleles for most subjects in the first cohort. Correlated functional status among segregating V segments might be attributable to linkage disequilibrium, but an unknown experimental factor could not be ruled out. In a later analysis, TCR association rates were found to vary across HLA loci, with the most associated TCRs seen for DRB1 alleles and the fewest for HLA-C alleles. Some IMGT-functional V segments, including TRBV6-2 and TRBV6-3, could not be distinguished by the 87-base-pair reads and were therefore excluded.

The chain is assembled from TRBV5-1 and TRBJ2-7, with the D segment identity uncertain. The clonotype comes from a woman between 40 and 50 years old in good health and CMV-seropositive. The sample comprised PBMCs. The DNA reads TGCGCCAGCAGCTGGGCGCTAAATATGGGCGAGCAGTACTTC. Its protein reads: CASSWALNMGEQYF.